The entry below gives a single TCR beta chain sequence along with its context. This sample stems from a study of cytomegalovirus exposure and HLA in healthy donors. Study-level background: The platform used for the roughly 110 validation repertoires matched that of the 500 to 850 first-cohort repertoires, a later analysis reported.

This table comes from immunoSEQ multiplex PCR, and its TCRdb copy is limited to in-frame clones, with some not included. The sample has 60,000 to 85,000 clones; just over 95% are singletons. From germline, CDR1 is SGHDT and CDR2 YYEEEE. V was pared by 4 bases and J by 6 bases, with 6 bases of the junction left unmatched. The CDR3 has 13 amino acids. The chain couples TRBV5-6 to TRBJ1-2; TRBD1 matches at 7 bases. Sequences were obtained from PBMCs. The sequence was collected from a young woman in good health and CMV-seropositive. The CDR3 sequence: CASSITGEHGYTF. The CDR3 coding sequence is TGTGCCAGCAGCATTACAGGGGAACATGGCTACACCTTC.